This T cell receptor beta chain is drawn from a study of T cells in Graves' hyperthyroidism and ophthalmopathy. Findings of the study overall: Ophthalmopathy and stable hyperthyroidism were separated by a 13 V-J model.

Researchers amplified the TCR beta CDR3 regions from RNA transcripts. An initial round of RT-PCR targeting the TCR CDR3 relied on the HTBI primer set. TCRdb used MiXCR to reprocess the multiplex PCR reads, holding one entry per CDR3 protein. The sample consists of fewer than 500,000 distinct CDR3 sequences, 14% to 15% of them appearing once. This clonotype was counted many times. Its antigen is undetermined. Trimming removed 2 bases at V and 7 bases at J, with 14 bases between. This CDR3 is built from 13 residues. Per the germline V gene, CDR1 is SQVTM and CDR2 is ANQGSEA. The sequence derives from a man between 18 and 29 years old with Graves' ophthalmopathy. Source material: blood. This chain joins TRBV29-1 and TRBJ2-5, with D hard to call. CDR3 residues: CSVEFGVVGTQYF. CDR3 nucleotides: TGCAGCGTTGAATTCGGCGTAGTTGGGACCCAGTACTTC.